Shown below are 14 T cell receptor beta chains from a single sample sequenced in a study of post-analysis software for immune sequencing data. Unique molecular identifiers were built into the TCR beta cDNA libraries. TCRdb reanalysed the PCR reads using MiXCR and keeps one entry per CDR3 protein. The data show roughly 800,000 distinct CDR3 sequences, around 42% seen once. Notes on the study in general: In patients, TRBV5-6, TRBV5-1 and TRBV20-1 belonged to roughly five TRBV segments found more frequently than in controls.

No cognate antigen is known for these TCRs. The sequencing sample was made of blood. The source of these receptors is a girl aged 10 to 17 with multiple sclerosis.

This clonotype was counted a few times. The J gene is TRBJ1-2, the V gene TRBV5-1, with TRBD1 identical over 8 bases. V dropped 4 bases and J dropped 6; count of bases not matched to a gene: 8. This CDR3 is built from 14 residues. The germline gives CDR1 SGHRS, CDR2 YFSETQ. The CDR3 reads CASSEPGTGHGYTF. In nucleotides, the CDR3 is TGCGCCAGCAGCGAGCCCGGGACAGGCCATGGCTACACCTTC.

The CDR3 is CASSLVSRGFNQPQHF. CDR3 bases: TGTGCCAGCAGCCTGGTCTCGAGGGGCTTCAATCAGCCCCAGCATTTT. This chain joins TRBV6-2 or TRBV6-3 and TRBJ1-5; maybe TRBD1 (5 bases). The CDR3 runs 16 residues. Germline CDR1 MNHEY, CDR2 SVGEGT. Trimming stripped 6 bases from V and 3 bases from J, with 18 bases between.

This clonotype was observed a few times. This chain connects TRBV7-6 to TRBJ2-7; TRBD1 matches at 9 bases. The V gene's germline CDR1 is SGHVS and CDR2 FNYEAQ. Unmatched junction bases numbered 4, after V lost 1 base and J lost 3 bases. This CDR3 is built from 15 residues. Here the CDR3 DNA reads TGTGCCAGCAGCTTAGTGCGGGACAGGGTCTACGAGCAGTACTTC. It encodes CASSLVRDRVYEQYF.

The chain has TRBV6-5 and TRBJ1-6; 8 nucleotides agree with TRBD1. V lost 2 bases, J lost 6 bases, and 3 bases stayed unmatched. CDR1 is MNHEY and CDR2 is SVGAGI in the germline V gene. This CDR3 is built from 15 residues. The CDR3 bases are TGTGCCAGCAGTTACGACAGGGGAAGTAATTCACCCCTCCACTTT. Its protein is CASSYDRGSNSPLHF.

The table lists this clonotype with a few counts. This chain uses TRBV30 with TRBJ2-1; D gene uncertain. Germline CDR1 and CDR2: GTSNPN and SVGIG (reference sequence). The CDR3 consists of 11 residues. V lost 0 bases to trimming and J lost 7 bases, with 4 bases between them. CDR3 sequence: CAWSVGNEQFF. In DNA form, the CDR3 reads TGTGCCTGGAGTGTGGGGAATGAGCAGTTCTTC.

The chain recombines TRBV7-9 with TRBJ1-1, with D unclear. CDR1 and CDR2 (germline): SEHNR, FQNEAQ (reference sequence). The V end lost 2 bases, the J end lost 1 base, and 11 bases lay between the germline ends. CDR3 length: 15 amino acids. The CDR3 region is CASSLPLPGNTEAFF. The DNA of the CDR3 is TGTGCCAGCAGCTTACCTCTACCGGGGAACACTGAAGCTTTCTTT.

In nucleotides, the CDR3 is TGTGCCAGCAGCCCCAAAACCGTACTAGCGGGAGCCTACAATGAGCAGTTCTTC. It codes for CASSPKTVLAGAYNEQFF. The rearrangement joins TRBV7-3 to TRBJ2-1; 11 bases align to TRBD2. The CDR3 extends over 18 amino acids. Germline trimming cut 5 bases from V and 2 bases from J; bases unmatched to any gene: 11. Germline values: CDR1 SGHTA, CDR2 FQGTGA.

This rearrangement joins TRBV7-3 to TRBJ2-6, with unresolved D. Germline V gene lookup returns CDR1 SGHTA and CDR2 FQGTGA. The V end was cut by 5 bases, the J end by 0 bases, with 20 bases between. This CDR3 has 19 amino acids. The CDR3 protein is CASSPPLGSAGSGANVLTF. As DNA, the CDR3 is TGTGCCAGCAGCCCCCCCTTGGGTAGTGCAGGCTCTGGGGCCAACGTCCTGACTTTC.

The chain recombines TRBV6-2 or TRBV6-3 with TRBJ2-2, with D tentatively TRBD2 (5 bases). This CDR3 contains 14 residues. V lost 6 bases and J 8 bases, leaving 16 bases between the germline ends. CDR1 MNHEY and CDR2 SVGEGT come from the germline V gene. The CDR3 reads CASRVVLRGGELFF. CDR3 coding DNA: TGTGCCAGCAGAGTCGTACTTCGGGGTGGGGAGCTGTTTTTT.

The V call is TRBV27, the J call TRBJ2-7; 8 bases fit TRBD1. This CDR3 comprises 15 residues. Germline CDR1 and CDR2: MNHEY and SMNVEV (reference sequence). The V and J ends lost 6 bases and 3 bases, in that order; junction bases with no gene match: 10. In DNA, the CDR3 is TGTGCCAGCAGCCCCTCCGGACAGGGTCTCTACGAGCAGTACTTC. This translates into CASSPSGQGLYEQYF.

The chain links TRBV29-1 to TRBJ2-3; 8 bases fit TRBD1. CDR1 and CDR2 from the germline V gene are SQVTM and ANQGSEA. After removal of 8 bases from V and 5 bases from J, the junction contained 12 bases not matched to a gene. The CDR3 is 14 residues long. The CDR3 bases are TGCAGCCTTGGATCTGGACAGGGCATAGATACGCAGTATTTT. Amino acid sequence: CSLGSGQGIDTQYF.

V is TRBV13 and J is TRBJ2-7; D unresolved. Per germline, CDR1 PRHDT and CDR2 FYEKMQ (reference sequence). V gave up 2 bases and J gave up 2 bases, with 10 bases separating them. This CDR3 comprises 14 residues. CDR3 DNA: TGTGCCAGCAGCTTACGGAGCAGTACCTACGAGCAGTACTTC. Encoded protein: CASSLRSSTYEQYF. The entire variable domain, with the rest obtained from reference TRBV13 and TRBJ2-7, is as follows: AAGVIQSPRHLIKEKRETATLKCYPIPRHDTVYWYQQGPGQDPQFLISFYEKMQSDKGSIPDRFSAQQFSDYHSELNMSSLELGDSALYFCASSLRSSTYEQYFGPGTRLTVT.

This chain connects TRBV7-2 to TRBJ2-5, with D perhaps TRBD1 (5 bases). The DNA end is more similar to TRBJ2-7, so the J call may be wrong. Per the germline V gene, CDR1 is SGHTA and CDR2 is FQGNSA. The CDR3 has 14 amino acids. CDR3 coding DNA: TGTGCCAGCAGCCCCCACCGACAGTCCTACGAGCAGTACTTC. It translates to CASSPHRQSYEQYF.

This clonotype came up a few times. The V call is TRBV11-2, the J call TRBJ2-5; tentatively, D is TRBD1 or TRBD2 (6 bases each). Trimming took off 6 bases at V and 2 bases at J, with 13 bases between the two ends. The length of the CDR3 is 14 residues. CDR1 is SGHAT and CDR2 is FQNNGV in the germline V gene. The DNA of the CDR3 is TGTGCCAGCAGACTGGGGGGACAACAAGAGACCCAGTACTTC. It yields the protein CASRLGGQQETQYF.